What follows are 25 T cell receptor beta chains derived from one specimen sequenced in a study of blood T cell repertoires in COVID-19. Libraries were prepared by immunoSEQ multiplex PCR; TCRdb keeps only in-frame clonotypes and omits some of them. The sample lists around 330,000 clones, roughly 90% occurring once. Sequences were obtained from peripheral blood. The source of these receptors is a woman aged 45 to 65 with active or convalescent COVID-19.

This chain connects TRBV2 to TRBJ2-7; D perhaps matches TRBD2 (5 bases). The V and J ends lost 4 bases and 1 base respectively, with 11 bases between them. CDR3 length equals 14 residues. CDR1 is SNHLY and CDR2 is FYNNEI in the germline V gene. CDR3 coding DNA: TGTGCCAGCAGTGTTGGAGGACGATCCTACGAGCAGTACTTC. Translation: CASSVGGRSYEQYF.

The V and J genes are TRBV2 and TRBJ2-5, with a weak D call TRBD2 (5 bases). Germline V gene lookup returns CDR1 SNHLY and CDR2 FYNNEI. The ends were cut back, 4 bases at V and 2 bases at J, with 11 bases in the middle. The CDR3 loop spans 14 amino acids. This CDR3 is CASSAMRAQETQYF. In DNA, the CDR3 is TGTGCCAGCAGTGCGATGCGGGCACAAGAGACCCAGTACTTC.

The V gene is TRBV7-2, the J gene TRBJ2-3, with D possibly TRBD2 on 5 matching bases. The V end lost 5 bases, the J end lost 1 base, and 10 bases lay between the germline ends. The CDR3 extends over 14 amino acids. Germline assignment: CDR1 SGHTA and CDR2 FQGNSA. CDR3: CASSLDGGTDTQYF. Written as DNA, the CDR3 is TGTGCCAGCAGCCTTGACGGGGGCACAGATACGCAGTATTTT.

The chain recombines TRBV10-3 with TRBJ2-7, with TRBD2 as a possible D gene (6 bases). Germline CDR1 and CDR2: ENHRY and SYGVKD. Trimming left V 8 bases short and J 0 bases short, with 20 bases between. The length of the CDR3 is 16 residues. CDR3: CAILREDGEDSYEQYF. CDR3 DNA sequence: TGTGCCATCCTCCGTGAGGATGGGGAGGACTCCTACGAGCAGTACTTC.

J is TRBJ2-7 and V is TRBV5-8, with 7 bases aligning to TRBD1. The CDR3 consists of 14 residues. CDR1 and CDR2 from the germline V gene are SGHTS and YDEGEE. V was pared by 0 bases and J by 0 bases, with 0 bases of the junction left unmatched. The CDR3 DNA follows: TGTGCCAGCAGCTTGGGGGACAGCTCCTACGAGCAGTACTTC. Protein product: CASSLGDSSYEQYF.

The chain combines TRBV7-9 with TRBJ1-4; TRBD1 aligns across 7 bases. From germline, CDR1 is SEHNR and CDR2 FQNEAQ (reference sequence). Trimming took 1 base from V and 7 from J; bases not matched to a gene: 6. The CDR3 length is 15 residues. CDR3 residues: CASSLDRGRGEKLFF. CDR3 in DNA: TGTGCCAGCAGCTTAGATAGGGGGCGCGGTGAAAAACTGTTTTTT.

This clone was counted a few times. This chain joins TRBV12-5 and TRBJ1-3; no clear D. Between the trimmed V and J ends, which lost 2 bases and 0 bases, there was a span of 8 bases. The CDR3 consists of 15 residues. Germline V gene sequence: CDR1 LGHNT, CDR2 FRNRAP. In DNA, the CDR3 is TGTGCTAGTGGTTTGTCCCGTAGCTCTGGAAACACCATATATTTT. This sequence encodes CASGLSRSSGNTIYF.

The chain combines TRBV2 with TRBJ2-1, with TRBD2 matching 10 bases. This CDR3 spans 14 amino acids. Germline V gene data show CDR1 as SNHLY and CDR2 as FYNNEI. Trimming took 6 bases from V and 4 from J; bases not matched to a gene: 3. In DNA, the CDR3 is TGTGCCAGCAGAGCGGGGGGGCTGTACAATGAGCAGTTCTTC. Protein product: CASRAGGLYNEQFF.

The chain combines TRBV7-9 with TRBJ2-1, with 9 bases lining up with TRBD1. CDR3 size: 16 residues. CDR1 SEHNR and CDR2 FQNEAQ come from the germline V gene (reference sequence). V was pared by 4 bases and J by 4 bases, with 8 bases of the junction left unmatched. CDR3 loop: CASSWDDRGFYNEQFF. In DNA, the CDR3 is TGTGCCAGCAGCTGGGATGACAGGGGGTTTTACAATGAGCAGTTCTTC.

This rearrangement joins TRBV15 to TRBJ2-1, with 9 positions matching TRBD2. This CDR3 is 16 amino acids long. Germline CDR1 reads LNHNV; CDR2 reads YYDKDF (reference sequence). V was clipped by 1 base and J by 3 bases; unmatched bases: 4. The CDR3 DNA reads TGTGCCACCAGCAGAGGGAATAGCGGGGGCTACAATGAGCAGTTCTTC. Protein product: CATSRGNSGGYNEQFF. The full variable domain, its missing parts supplied by reference TRBV15 and TRBJ2-1, is DAMVIQNPRYQVTQFGKPVTLSCSQTLNHNVMYWYQQKSSQAPKLLFHYYDKDFNNEADTPDNFQSRRPNTSFCFLDIRSPGLGDTAMYLCATSRGNSGGYNEQFFGPGTRLTVL.

The chain is built from TRBV7-2 and TRBJ2-3, with 12 bases that match TRBD2. The CDR3 is 17 residues long. V was pared by 0 bases and J by 2 bases, with 3 bases of the junction left unmatched. Per germline, CDR1 SGHTA and CDR2 FQGNSA. In DNA form, the CDR3 reads TGTGCCAGCAGCTTAGCGAGACTAGCGGGGGCCACAGATACGCAGTATTTT. Its protein is CASSLARLAGATDTQYF.

The chain recombines TRBV7-8 with TRBJ2-3; TRBD2 aligns across 7 bases. The CDR3 totals 17 residues. Germline V gene lookup returns CDR1 SGHVS and CDR2 FQNEAQ. Losses at the gene ends were 6 bases for V and 1 base for J; bases not matched to a gene: 13. DNA for the CDR3: TGTGCCAGCAGTTACATTCCAGGGAGGGGAGGCACAGATACGCAGTATTTT. This sequence encodes CASSYIPGRGGTDTQYF.

The chain couples TRBV9 to TRBJ1-3; 10 nucleotides line up with TRBD1. Germline CDR1 SGDLS, CDR2 YYNGEE. The CDR3 runs to 17 residues. J gave up 3 bases and V 2 bases, and 8 bases lay outside the gene matches. The CDR3 spells CASSVSPTGGGGNTIYF. The CDR3 DNA sequence: TGTGCCAGCAGCGTGTCACCGACAGGGGGCGGTGGAAACACCATATATTTT.

The rearrangement joins TRBV24-1 to TRBJ2-5, with TRBD1 identical over 8 bases. CDR3 length: 18 residues. Trimming at V came to 3 bases and at J to 4 bases, leaving 15 bases not matched to a gene. Germline V gene sequence: CDR1 KGHDR, CDR2 SFDVKD. CDR3 coding DNA: TGTGCCACCAGTGATCCAAAACCACCAGGGGGCGGTGGAGAGACCCAGTACTTC. It encodes CATSDPKPPGGGGETQYF.

This chain joins TRBV4-3 and TRBJ2-7; 7 bases line up with TRBD2. This CDR3 has 18 residues. The V gene's germline CDR1 is LGHNA and CDR2 YSLEER. The J segment lost 0 bases and the V segment lost 0 bases, leaving 11 bases of the junction unmatched. The CDR3 nucleotides read TGCGCCAGCAGCCAAGATGCGGGGCCTAGCGGAAACTCCTACGAGCAGTACTTC. It is translated as CASSQDAGPSGNSYEQYF.

CDR3 in DNA: TGTGCCAGCAGTCTAGCGGGAGGGCCCGATACGCAGTATTTT. Its translation: CASSLAGGPDTQYF. The V call is TRBV27, the J call TRBJ2-3; the match to TRBD2 covers 12 bases. With V trimmed by 5 bases and J by 6 bases, 3 bases remained unmatched. This CDR3 spans 14 amino acids. Germline values: CDR1 MNHEY, CDR2 SMNVEV (reference sequence).

This chain links TRBV19 with TRBJ2-6, with 8 bases matching TRBD1. The CDR3 totals 20 residues. CDR1 LNHDA and CDR2 SQIVND come from the germline V gene (reference sequence). V lost 1 base to trimming and J lost 0 bases; unmatched junction nucleotides: 11. This CDR3 reads CASSIAGPWTGTSGANVLTF. For the CDR3, the DNA is TGTGCCAGTAGTATAGCAGGACCGTGGACAGGGACCTCTGGGGCCAACGTCCTGACTTTC.

The gene calls are TRBV4-3 and TRBJ1-1; D possibly corresponds to TRBD1 (5 bases). The ends were cut back, 1 base at V and 1 base at J, with 16 bases in the middle. The V gene's germline CDR1 is LGHNA and CDR2 YSLEER. There are 17 residues in the CDR3. The CDR3 nucleotides read TGCGCCAGCAGCCAAGGTTGGGTAGGGGCTGGGAACACTGAAGCTTTCTTT. Translated: CASSQGWVGAGNTEAFF.

The J gene is TRBJ2-7, the V gene TRBV28, with 7 bases that match TRBD1. Per the germline V gene, CDR1 is MDHEN and CDR2 is SYDVKM. CDR3 length: 17 residues. V shed 3 bases and J 0 bases; nucleotides not matched to a gene: 11. The CDR3, as DNA: TGTGCCAGCAGTTTTCCCGGCCGACAGGGCTACTCCTACGAGCAGTACTTC. Its translation: CASSFPGRQGYSYEQYF.

The rearrangement uses TRBV20-1 and TRBJ2-7, with D hard to call. Trimming removed 3 bases from V and 0 bases from J, with 9 bases in between. This CDR3 is 13 amino acids long. Germline assignment: CDR1 DFQATT and CDR2 SNEGSKA (reference sequence). CDR3 loop: CSASPAGSYEQYF. The CDR3 nucleotides read TGCAGTGCTAGTCCGGCAGGCTCCTACGAGCAGTACTTC.

The genes are TRBV7-2 and TRBJ1-5, with D possibly matching TRBD1 (5 bases). V lost 7 bases and J 0 bases, leaving 13 bases between the germline ends. Germline V gene sequence: CDR1 SGHTA, CDR2 FQGNSA. This CDR3 is built from 15 residues. CDR3 nucleotides: TGTGCCAGCACCCAATGGGGGGGTAGCAATCAGCCCCAGCATTTT. Protein sequence: CASTQWGGSNQPQHF.

The chain couples TRBV6-6 to TRBJ1-2; D may be TRBD1 (5 bases). Trimming removed 5 bases from V and 4 bases from J, with 23 bases in between. Germline CDR1 MNHNY, CDR2 SVGAGI (reference sequence). The length of the CDR3 is 17 residues. CDR3 in amino acids: CASSLPEGKWGSYGYTF. The CDR3 DNA reads as TGTGCCAGCAGTCTCCCGGAGGGGAAGTGGGGAAGCTATGGCTACACCTTC.

The V call is TRBV5-8, the J call TRBJ1-2; no firm D call. From germline, CDR1 is SGHTS and CDR2 YDEGEE. This CDR3 spans 12 amino acids. The ends were cut back, 1 base at V and 8 bases at J, with 9 bases in the middle. CDR3 coding DNA: TGTGCCAGCAGCTTGCGACTCACGGGCTACACCTTC. It is translated as CASSLRLTGYTF. Full variable domain (remainder filled in from reference TRBV5-8 and TRBJ1-2): EAGVTQSPTHLIKTRGQQATLRCSPISGHTSVYWYQQALGLGLQFLLWYDEGEERNRGNFPPRFSGRQFPNYSSELNVNALELEDSALYLCASSLRLTGYTFGSGTRLTVV.

This chain links TRBV28 with TRBJ2-1; no definite D call. Trimming stripped 5 bases from V and 4 bases from J, with 12 bases between. Germline V CDR1 and CDR2: MDHEN, SYDVKM. This CDR3 is built from 14 residues. DNA for the CDR3: TGTGCCAGCAGTCCCCTAGGTGCTTACAATGAGCAGTTCTTC. Amino acid sequence: CASSPLGAYNEQFF.

CDR3 loop: CASSGHDVRDTEAFF. The CDR3 DNA sequence: TGTGCCAGCAGTGGTCACGACGTTCGGGACACTGAAGCTTTCTTT. The chain carries TRBV2 and TRBJ1-1; D not resolved. CDR1 and CDR2 (germline): SNHLY, FYNNEI. Trimming pared 4 bases from V and 3 bases from J, leaving 15 bases between. The CDR3 runs to 15 residues.